This T cell receptor (beta chain) comes out of a study of blood T cell repertoires in COVID-19. Measured with immunoSEQ multiplex PCR; TCRdb has only the in-frame clones, and not every one. The sample includes some 87,000 clones, around three quarters of them seen just once. In its sample, this clone was seen once. The receptor was isolated from a man aged 50 to 59 who had recovered from COVID-19. Source material: peripheral blood.

The CDR3 nucleotides are TGTGCCAGCAGCCTCCGGGGGAGCTCCTACAATGAGCAGTTCTTC. Translating gives CASSLRGSSYNEQFF. The chain joins TRBV9 to TRBJ2-1, with D possibly TRBD2 on 6 matching bases. The CDR3 is 15 residues long. CDR1 and CDR2 (germline): SGDLS, YYNGEE. The V end was cut by 4 bases, the J end by 0 bases, with 11 bases between. The full variable domain, its missing parts supplied by reference TRBV9 and TRBJ2-1, is DSGVTQTPKHLITATGQRVTLRCSPRSGDLSVYWYQQSLDQGLQFLIQYYNGEERAKGNILERFSAQQFPDLHSELNLSSLELGDSALYFCASSLRGSSYNEQFFGPGTRLTVL.